This T cell receptor (beta chain) was documented in a study of tumor-infiltrating lymphocytes in primary liver carcinoma. The authors made TCR beta cDNA from approximately 500 ng total RNA with a constant-region primer. Construction of TCR beta libraries relied on three successive nested multiplex PCR rounds employing slightly modified ARM-PCR. TCRdb re-called the multiplex PCR reads with MiXCR, one entry per CDR3 protein. The sample yields 80,000 to 100,000 distinct CDR3 sequences, around 68% seen once. Comments on this clonotype: The junction differs from germline at one of its ends, possibly a read error.

RNA and DNA were co-extracted from about 20-30 mg of unsorted bulk tissue. The sequence was obtained from a man aged 35 to 55 with primary liver carcinoma and hepatitis B virus infection. Material: tumor-adjacent normal liver tissue.

The CDR3 region has the DNA TGTGCCAGCAGCGATCGACTAGTGGGGTACAATGAGGAGCTCTTC. Translating gives CASSDRLVGYNEELF. This chain joins TRBV5-4 and TRBJ2-5; a possible D gene is TRBD2 (6 bases). The CDR3 is made up of 15 amino acids. Germline V gene lookup returns CDR1 SGHNT and CDR2 YYREEE (reference sequence).